These T cell receptor beta chains were read from a single sample in a study of shared T cell receptors in the human thymus. Libraries were prepared by immunoSEQ multiplex PCR; TCRdb keeps only in-frame clonotypes and omits some of them. The profile shows roughly 660,000 clones, more than 75% of them singletons. These records were also assigned to another study, of human thymus T cells.

Sequencing was done on a sample of thymocytes. The source of these receptors is a boy under two years old with a congenital heart defect. CDR3s include the opening cysteine and the closing phenylalanine or tryptophan. D genes are given only for firm matches. Clone size appears in some rows only: once, few, many, or a class for an expanded clone.

v_call,j_call,d_call,clone_size,cdr3_aa,cdr3_nt
TRBV10-3,TRBJ2-7,TRBD2,once,CAISESLASGNFSSYEQYF,TGTGCCATCAGTGAGTCGTTGGCTAGCGGGAACTTTAGCTCCTACGAGCAGTACTTC
TRBV5-6,TRBJ1-2,-,-,CASSLDISQGGYTF,TGTGCCAGCAGCTTGGATATATCTCAGGGTGGCTACACCTTC
TRBV27,TRBJ2-3,TRBD2,-,CASNPSGRIGDTQYF,TGTGCCAGCAATCCTAGCGGGAGAATTGGAGATACGCAGTATTTT
TRBV28,TRBJ1-1,-,-,CASSGQGGTEAFF,TGTGCCAGCAGCGGGCAGGGAGGAACTGAAGCTTTCTTT
TRBV27,TRBJ2-5,TRBD2,-,CATSSGLADQETQYF,TGTGCCACCTCGTCGGGGCTAGCGGACCAAGAGACCCAGTACTTC
TRBV11-2,TRBJ2-5,-,-,CASSPERGGQYF,TGTGCCAGCAGCCCCGAGCGAGGTGGCCAGTACTTC
TRBV4-1,TRBJ1-3,-,-,CASSQEQGNYRNTIYF,TGCGCCAGCAGCCAGGAACAGGGAAATTATAGAAACACCATATATTTT
TRBV28,TRBJ1-4,-,-,CASSLRGRPAIEKLFF,TGTGCCAGCAGTTTACGAGGCAGACCGGCAATCGAAAAACTGTTTTTT
TRBV30,TRBJ2-7,TRBD1,-,CAWRVNQQGDEQYF,TGTGCCTGGAGAGTAAACCAACAGGGGGACGAGCAGTACTTC
TRBV5-6,TRBJ2-5,TRBD1,-,CASSTPGQSREETQYF,TGTGCCAGCAGCACTCCGGGACAGAGTCGTGAAGAGACCCAGTACTTC
TRBV7-9,TRBJ2-7,TRBD2,-,CASSSDRRAGGSSYEQYF,TGTGCCAGCAGTTCAGACCGACGAGCGGGAGGGTCCTCCTACGAGCAGTACTTC
TRBV2,TRBJ2-7,TRBD1,-,CAIDREPYEQYF,TGTGCCATAGACAGGGAGCCCTACGAGCAGTACTTC
TRBV2,TRBJ2-5,-,-,CASTNGGKETQYF,TGTGCCAGCACGAACGGAGGTAAAGAGACCCAGTACTTC
TRBV2,TRBJ2-7,-,once,CASSPKRSSYEQYF,TGTGCCAGCAGCCCAAAAAGGAGCTCCTACGAGCAGTACTTC
TRBV10-2,TRBJ2-1,-,-,CASQADEQFF,TGCGCCAGCCAAGCTGATGAGCAGTTCTTC
TRBV28,TRBJ2-7,TRBD1,-,CASSGWDRTRSYEQYF,TGTGCCAGCAGTGGGTGGGACAGGACGCGTTCCTACGAGCAGTACTTC
TRBV5-6,TRBJ2-7,TRBD2,-,CASSPGTSGTPRTDEQYF,TGTGCCAGCAGCCCGGGGACTAGCGGGACCCCCCGTACGGACGAGCAGTACTTC
TRBV25-1,TRBJ2-3,TRBD2,-,CASSSGSRTDTQYF,TGTGCCAGCAGTAGCGGGAGTAGAACAGATACGCAGTATTTT
TRBV7-9,TRBJ1-2,-,-,CASSLTGSGYTF,TGTGCCAGCAGCTTAACAGGGTCTGGCTACACCTTC
TRBV27,TRBJ2-7,-,-,CASSPNGGRGYEQYF,TGTGCCAGCAGCCCAAACGGAGGGAGGGGGTACGAGCAGTACTTC
TRBV11-3,TRBJ2-1,-,-,CASSHNQGYHEQFF,TGTGCCAGCAGCCACAACCAGGGTTACCATGAGCAGTTCTTC
TRBV6-5,TRBJ1-5,-,-,CASSPQGFGQPQHF,TGTGCCAGCAGCCCCCAGGGGTTTGGACAGCCCCAGCATTTT
TRBV30,TRBJ2-1,TRBD2,-,CAWSVPGGRRYNEQFF,TGTGCCTGGAGTGTACCTGGCGGGAGGCGTTACAATGAGCAGTTCTTC
TRBV9,TRBJ2-1,TRBD1,once,CASSSRTGWNEQFF,TGTGCCAGCAGCTCGAGGACAGGGTGGAATGAGCAGTTCTTC
TRBV12-5,TRBJ1-5,TRBD1,once,CASALVGDRSRYSNQPQHF,TGTGCTAGTGCTTTGGTAGGGGACAGGAGTCGTTATAGCAATCAGCCCCAGCATTTT
TRBV9,TRBJ1-2,TRBD1,-,CASSEGDSSTRGYGYTF,TGTGCCAGCAGCGAGGGGGACAGCTCCACTAGGGGCTATGGCTACACCTTC
TRBV9,TRBJ2-5,-,once,CASSTPRGGAPTRETQYF,TGTGCCAGCAGCACCCCTAGGGGGGGGGCCCCAACCCGGGAGACCCAGTACTTC
TRBV5-6,TRBJ2-7,TRBD2,-,CASSTTSGVEQYF,TGTGCCAGCAGCACGACTAGCGGGGTCGAGCAGTACTTC
TRBV5-4,TRBJ2-5,TRBD2,-,CASSLGREAQETQYF,TGTGCCAGCAGCTTAGGGCGGGAGGCCCAAGAGACCCAGTACTTC
TRBV7-9,TRBJ2-1,TRBD1,-,CASSSSTGGNNEQFF,TGTGCCAGCAGCTCTTCGACAGGGGGAAACAATGAGCAGTTCTTC
TRBV5-4,TRBJ2-7,TRBD2,-,CASSPTGTSGRFGTYEQYF,TGTGCCAGCAGCCCTACCGGGACTAGCGGGAGATTCGGCACCTACGAGCAGTACTTC
TRBV29-1,TRBJ1-1,-,-,CSVGQPTGTEAFF,TGCAGCGTCGGACAGCCTACGGGCACTGAAGCTTTCTTT
TRBV4-1,TRBJ2-1,TRBD2,once,CASSPPVLAGGSSYNEQFF,TGCGCCAGCAGCCCCCCGGTCCTAGCGGGAGGCAGCTCCTACAATGAGCAGTTCTTC
TRBV6-1,TRBJ2-7,TRBD2,-,CASSGTSYEQYF,TGTGCCAGCAGTGGGACTAGCTACGAGCAGTACTTC
TRBV30,TRBJ1-1,TRBD1,-,CAWNTKWGREGASDTEAFF,TGTGCCTGGAACACAAAATGGGGCCGGGAGGGGGCGTCGGACACTGAAGCTTTCTTT
TRBV27,TRBJ2-4,TRBD1,-,CASSLGQGGQGAKNIQYF,TGTGCCAGCAGTTTGGGACAGGGGGGACAGGGAGCCAAAAACATTCAGTACTTC
TRBV28,TRBJ1-4,-,once,CASSLRGGRNEKLFF,TGTGCCAGCAGTTTAAGGGGGGGCAGGAATGAAAAACTGTTTTTT
TRBV7-9,TRBJ2-7,TRBD1,-,CASSPPDRVLGEQYF,TGTGCCAGCAGCCCACCGGACAGGGTCCTTGGCGAGCAGTACTTC
TRBV13,TRBJ1-1,TRBD1,once,CASRRDREGTNTEAFF,TGTGCAAGTAGGAGGGACAGGGAGGGGACGAACACTGAAGCTTTCTTT
TRBV10-3,TRBJ2-7,TRBD2,-,CAISLRTSGRPGEHEQYF,TGTGCCATCAGTCTCCGGACTAGCGGGAGACCCGGGGAACACGAGCAGTACTTC
TRBV11-2,TRBJ2-7,-,-,CASSLGSGEGYEQYF,TGTGCCAGCAGCTTAGGGAGCGGAGAGGGCTACGAGCAGTACTTC
TRBV5-6,TRBJ2-2,TRBD2,once,CASSRWGGNTGELFF,TGTGCCAGCAGCCGCTGGGGGGGGAACACCGGGGAGCTGTTTTTT
TRBV28,TRBJ2-3,TRBD1,-,CASSWAKGQGSDTQYF,TGTGCCAGCAGTTGGGCGAAAGGACAGGGATCTGATACGCAGTATTTT
TRBV19,TRBJ2-7,TRBD2,once,CASSMRGTSREREQYF,TGTGCCAGTAGTATGAGGGGGACTAGCCGGGAGCGAGAGCAGTACTTC